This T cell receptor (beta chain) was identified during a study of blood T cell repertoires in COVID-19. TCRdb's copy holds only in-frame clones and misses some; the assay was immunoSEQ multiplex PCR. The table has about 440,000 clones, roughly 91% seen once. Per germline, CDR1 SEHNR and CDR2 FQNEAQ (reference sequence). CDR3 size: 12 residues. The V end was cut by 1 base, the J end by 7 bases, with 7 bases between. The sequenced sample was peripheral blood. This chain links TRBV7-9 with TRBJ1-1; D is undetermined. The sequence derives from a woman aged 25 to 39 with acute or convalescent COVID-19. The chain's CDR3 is CASSLVADEAFF. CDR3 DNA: TGTGCCAGCAGCTTAGTGGCAGATGAAGCTTTCTTT.